The TCR beta chain described here comes from a study of blood T cell repertoires in COVID-19. Per the study methods: Reference gene primer amplification gave nucleated cell count estimates. The data were produced by immunoSEQ multiplex PCR, yet TCRdb's version contains in-frame clones alone and is incomplete. The DNA gave D and trimming, while V, J and clone size come from that table. The sample shows 200,000 to 300,000 clones, just under 90% of them seen only once. Sample: peripheral blood. The receptor was derived from a woman in her forties with acute or convalescent COVID-19.

The CDR3 region is CASSIYSKNTEAFF. The CDR3 region has the DNA TGTGCCAGTAGTATCTACAGCAAGAACACTGAAGCTTTCTTT. The chain is built from TRBV19 and TRBJ1-1; D remains unclear. The germline CDR1 and CDR2 sequences are LNHDA and SQIVND (reference sequence). Trimming removed 3 bases at V and 1 base at J, with 9 bases between. The CDR3 loop spans 14 amino acids.